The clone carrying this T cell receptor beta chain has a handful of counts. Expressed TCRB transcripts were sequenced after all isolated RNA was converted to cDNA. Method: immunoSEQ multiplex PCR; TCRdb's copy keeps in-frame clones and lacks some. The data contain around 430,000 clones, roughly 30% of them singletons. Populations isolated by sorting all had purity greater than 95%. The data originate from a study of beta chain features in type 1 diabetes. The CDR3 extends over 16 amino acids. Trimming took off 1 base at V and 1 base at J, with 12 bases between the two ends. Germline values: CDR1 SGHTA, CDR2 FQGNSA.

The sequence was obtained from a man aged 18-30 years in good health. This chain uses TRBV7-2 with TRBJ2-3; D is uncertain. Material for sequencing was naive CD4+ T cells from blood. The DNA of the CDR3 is TGTGCCAGCAGCTTAGACGCAGCTCAGGGCACAGATACGCAGTATTTT. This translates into CASSLDAAQGTDTQYF.